This T cell receptor beta chain appears in the sequencing data of a study of Tregs in tolerant kidney transplant recipients (dated by TCRdb to between 2019 and 2020). At the level of the whole study: The study used TCRbeta sequencing to identify donor-specific regulatory T cells before combined kidney and bone marrow transplantation, then tracked those cells after transplant.

V is reduced by 3 bases and J by 1 base, leaving a spacing of 14 bases between them. From cysteine to phenylalanine, the CDR3 is 16 amino acids long. Kept here is only the CDR3 DNA, which spans 48 bases and is read in frame from base 1. As encoded in the germline V gene (reference sequence), CDR1 is SEHNR while CDR2 is FQNEAQ. Related donors were used in the transplants with nonmyeloablative bone marrow transplantation, and mixed chimerism was transient in the human trials. Unstimulated Tregs (CD4+CD25+CD127-), CD4+ non-Tregs (CD4+CD25-), CD4 and CD8 cells were FACS-sorted from thawed PBMCs. The patients were a handful of recipients of combined kidney and bone marrow transplants from the ITN036ST trial, and samples were available only from these trial subjects. Healthy control blood was processed to PBMCs by Ficoll density gradient and cryopreserved, and patient PBMCs were collected before and after transplant.

A word on this clone: The antigen it binds to is not known. Base qualities were left out, and no much larger clone turns up one base away.

The research as a whole found: Because the PCR primers were changed over time for some patients, nucleotide-level comparison could not be performed across the samples from those patients. The study was limited by small patient numbers, and the findings need validation in larger populations and under other immunosuppression protocols. Expanding Tregs with activated donor B cells appeared to identify the most biologically relevant and donor-specific TCRbeta repertoire. Biological reproducibility was not directly addressed, though technical replication error appeared minimal. In tolerant patients, donor-specific Tregs expanded more than Tregs overall, which suggests antigen-driven rather than nonspecific expansion.

For TCRbeta CDR3 sequencing, genomic DNA from the sorted cells was extracted using the QIAGEN DNeasy Blood and Tissue Kit. Through immunoSEQ, high-throughput TCRbeta CDR3 sequencing was done commercially, including PCR amplification with internal controls and bias correction. The authors' analysis ran thus. A unique productive TCRbeta sequence was defined by the CDR3 nucleotide sequence when primers matched, and otherwise by the CDR3 amino acid sequence together with the Vbeta and Jbeta genes. To correct for sorting error, sequences found in more than one sorted population at a frequency ratio of 2:1 or less were discarded, and the remaining shared sequences were assigned to the population with the higher frequency. Donor-reactive sequences were defined as at least 5-fold expanded in CFSE-low cells versus unstimulated cells, with frequency of at least 0.01% in CFSE-low cells. Jensen-Shannon divergence calculated on the top 100 TCRbeta sequences ranked by frequency was used to measure repertoire divergence. For samples with multiple sequencing runs, sorting error was corrected separately for each run before the runs were pooled. TCRdb stores this immuneACCESS table with in-frame sequences only. Part of the clones is absent; in the studies checked, under half of the shortfall reflects unresolved V genes, and no reason is known for the rest. The V and J calls and the clone size are those of that table, but D and trimming were determined from the DNA. The sample has 74,000 or so clones on record, over 75% of them singletons. Together, the top ten hold roughly 1.5% of the sample.

Source: CD4+ T cells from blood (PBMCs), taken 24 months after the transplant. This clonotype was sampled from a human patient who received a combined kidney and bone marrow transplant. Following a transplant, some T cells may be graft donor cells, not patient cells. In this chain, TRBV7-9 is recombined with TRBJ2-3, with the D gene call left open. At the DNA level, the sequence is TGTGCCAGCAGCTTGACGTCGGCCCAGGGCACAGATACGCAGTATTTT. It translates to CASSLTSAQGTDTQYF.